This is a list of T cell receptor beta chains from one sample in a study of CD8 T cells in ankylosing spondylitis. TCRdb itself ran the 5' RACE reads through MiXCR, one entry per CDR3 protein. The sample lists more than 650,000 distinct CDR3 sequences; approximately 10% were seen once. Sequenced input: blood, either unsorted or a sorted T cell fraction (not recorded which). The receptors were gathered from a male donor with ankylosing spondylitis. CDR3s include the opening cysteine and the closing phenylalanine or tryptophan. The D gene is left open where the match is weak. The listing skips clone size in some rows; elsewhere it reads once, few, many or a size class.

CASSVAYNEQFF	TGCGCCAGCAGCGTCGCCTACAATGAGCAGTTCTTC	TRBV5-1	TRBJ2-1	NA	few
CSATEDPNEQFF	TGCAGTGCTACAGAGGATCCGAATGAGCAGTTCTTC	TRBV20-1	TRBJ2-1	NA	NA
CSVELAGGVQFF	TGCAGCGTTGAACTAGCGGGAGGGGTCCAGTTCTTC	TRBV29-1	TRBJ2-1	TRBD2	NA
CASGTSGTGTQYF	TGTGCCAGCGGGACTAGCGGGACGGGGACGCAGTATTTT	TRBV27	TRBJ2-3	TRBD2	many
CSAIQSGTDTQYF	TGCAGTGCTATCCAGAGCGGCACAGATACGCAGTATTTT	TRBV20-1	TRBJ2-3	NA	NA
CSASGTGGSYEQYF	TGCAGTGCTAGCGGGACAGGGGGCTCCTACGAGCAGTACTTC	TRBV20-1	TRBJ2-7	TRBD1	few
CSARDGGGRGDEQYF	TGCAGTGCTAGAGATGGTGGGGGGCGCGGGGACGAGCAGTACTTC	TRBV20-1	TRBJ2-7	NA	NA
CASSATDRGGPEAFF	TGCGCCAGCAGTGCGACCGACAGGGGAGGCCCTGAAGCTTTCTTT	TRBV10-2	TRBJ1-1	TRBD1	NA
CASSPLSRDRGYTF	TGTGCCAGCAGCCCACTATCCAGGGATCGGGGCTACACCTTC	TRBV7-2	TRBJ1-2	NA	NA
CASSPNLLGVNYGYTF	TGTGCCAGCTCACCAAACCTCCTGGGGGTTAACTATGGCTACACCTTC	TRBV18	TRBJ1-2	NA	NA
CASSLKRQGYEQYF	TGTGCCAGCAGCTTGAAACGACAGGGCTACGAGCAGTACTTC	TRBV7-8	TRBJ2-7	TRBD1	NA
CASSLVTEGPLNYGYTF	TGTGCCAGCAGCTTAGTAACAGAAGGGCCCTTAAACTATGGCTACACCTTC	TRBV7-8	TRBJ1-2	NA	few
CASSYSPGAYTDTQYF	TGTGCCAGCAGTTACTCTCCGGGGGCCTACACAGATACGCAGTATTTT	TRBV6-2/TRBV6-3	TRBJ2-3	NA	few
CASSYSPALAGGSGELFF	TGTGCCAGCAGTTACAGTCCCGCACTAGCGGGAGGAAGCGGGGAGCTGTTTTTT	TRBV6-2/TRBV6-3	TRBJ2-2	TRBD2	NA
CASRRETGETEAFF	TGTGCCAGCCGTAGGGAGACAGGGGAGACTGAAGCTTTCTTT	TRBV7-6	TRBJ1-1	TRBD1	once
CASSRPYSGGSDTQYF	TGTGCCAGCAGTCGCCCCTATAGCGGGGGATCAGATACGCAGTATTTT	TRBV6-2/TRBV6-3	TRBJ2-3	TRBD2	NA
CASSQTLIGGGGYTF	TGTGCCAGCAGCCAAACGTTGATTGGGGGGGGCGGCTACACCTTC	TRBV4-2	TRBJ1-2	NA	many
CASGLIRGQGHTGELFF	TGTGCTAGTGGTTTGATAAGGGGCCAGGGGCACACCGGGGAGCTGTTTTTT	TRBV12-5	TRBJ2-2	NA	NA
CATSRALGQGLYGYTF	TGTGCCACCAGCAGAGCGCTGGGACAGGGCCTATATGGCTACACCTTC	TRBV15	TRBJ1-2	TRBD1	many
CASSQDRTSGNEQFF	TGTGCCAGCAGCCAAGATAGGACTAGCGGCAATGAGCAGTTCTTC	TRBV4-2	TRBJ2-1	TRBD2	few
CASSPGVANDEQFF	TGTGCCAGCAGTCCAGGGGTAGCTAACGATGAGCAGTTCTTC	TRBV12-3/TRBV12-4	TRBJ2-1	NA	many
CASSEAQGLKPQHF	TGTGCCAGCAGTGAAGCGCAAGGGTTGAAGCCCCAGCATTTT	TRBV6-1	TRBJ1-5	NA	few
CASSPPGEAYEQYF	TGTGCCAGCAGCCCCCCGGGCGAAGCCTACGAGCAGTACTTC	TRBV4-2	TRBJ2-7	NA	NA
CSVTESSYNEQFF	TGCAGCGTCACCGAAAGCTCCTACAATGAGCAGTTCTTC	TRBV29-1	TRBJ2-1	NA	few
CSAREGTSGRGIPTYEQYF	TGCAGTGCTAGAGAGGGGACTAGCGGGAGAGGGATACCTACCTACGAGCAGTACTTC	TRBV20-1	TRBJ2-7	TRBD2	NA
CATSGGQGRSDEQFF	TGTGCCACCAGTGGGGGACAGGGGAGATCGGATGAGCAGTTCTTC	TRBV24-1	TRBJ2-1	TRBD1	NA
CAISTPSTDTQYF	TGTGCCATCAGTACTCCTAGCACAGATACGCAGTATTTT	TRBV10-3	TRBJ2-3	NA	NA
CAMAPSGTGELFF	TGTGCCATGGCCCCTAGCGGGACCGGGGAGCTGTTTTTT	TRBV10-3	TRBJ2-2	TRBD2	few
CSVEPTGTSYGYTF	TGCAGCGTAGAACCGACAGGGACAAGCTATGGCTACACCTTC	TRBV29-1	TRBJ1-2	TRBD1	NA
CSVEDRGGRFEKLFF	TGCAGCGTTGAAGATCGAGGGGGGCGGTTCGAAAAACTGTTTTTT	TRBV29-1	TRBJ1-4	NA	NA
CAISERDYTQYF	TGTGCCATCAGTGAAAGGGACTATACGCAGTATTTT	TRBV10-3	TRBJ2-3	NA	few
CASSGTGTGGELFF	TGTGCCAGCTCCGGGACAGGGACGGGCGGGGAGCTGTTTTTT	TRBV28	TRBJ2-2	TRBD1	NA
CSAGFTYSSYEQYF	TGCAGTGCTGGATTTACCTACTCCTCCTACGAGCAGTACTTC	TRBV20-1	TRBJ2-7	NA	many
CAISEGTSGVSYNEQFF	TGTGCCATCAGTGAGGGGACTAGCGGTGTTTCCTACAATGAGCAGTTCTTC	TRBV10-3	TRBJ2-1	TRBD2	NA
CASSQPVRGSRLGYTF	TGCGCCAGCAGCCAACCAGTAAGAGGATCCCGACTTGGCTACACCTTC	TRBV4-1	TRBJ1-2	NA	few
CSARDQMTGANVLTF	TGCAGTGCTAGAGATCAAATGACTGGGGCCAACGTCCTGACTTTC	TRBV20-1	TRBJ2-6	NA	NA
CASSTRQATYEQYF	TGTGCCAGCAGCACTCGACAAGCTACCTACGAGCAGTACTTC	TRBV7-9	TRBJ2-7	NA	few
CASSVGPVNTEAFF	TGTGCCAGCAGCGTAGGTCCGGTGAACACTGAAGCTTTCTTT	TRBV9	TRBJ1-1	NA	NA
CSGGGQNYGYTF	TGCAGCGGGGGGGGACAGAACTATGGCTACACCTTC	TRBV29-1	TRBJ1-2	TRBD1	many
CSVHRILTDTQYF	TGCAGCGTCCACAGGATTCTCACAGATACGCAGTATTTT	TRBV29-1	TRBJ2-3	NA	NA
CASRDGPRGAYEQYF	TGCGCCAGCAGGGACGGGCCCAGGGGGGCCTACGAGCAGTACTTC	TRBV5-1	TRBJ2-7	NA	NA
CASSYSLAEAYNEQFF	TGTGCCAGCAGTTACTCTCTAGCGGAAGCATACAATGAGCAGTTCTTC	TRBV6-5	TRBJ2-1	TRBD2	NA
CASSLPTGLRYEQYF	TGCGCCAGCAGCTTGCCGACAGGGTTACGCTACGAGCAGTACTTC	TRBV5-1	TRBJ2-7	TRBD1	NA
CASKRTAGFQETQYF	TGTGCCAGCAAACGGACAGCGGGGTTTCAAGAGACCCAGTACTTC	TRBV6-1	TRBJ2-5	NA	few
CSVHKSGTGTYNEQFF	TGCAGCGTCCATAAATCCGGGACAGGGACGTACAATGAGCAGTTCTTC	TRBV29-1	TRBJ2-1	TRBD1	many
CASSAYRDSYSNQPQHF	TGTGCCAGCAGCGCCTACCGGGACAGCTATAGCAATCAGCCCCAGCATTTT	TRBV6-1	TRBJ1-5	TRBD1	NA
CASSPTGWTEAFF	TGTGCCAGCAGCCCCACAGGGTGGACTGAAGCTTTCTTT	TRBV7-3	TRBJ1-1	NA	many
CASREVTGTPDEQFF	TGTGCCAGCAGAGAAGTTACCGGGACGCCCGATGAGCAGTTCTTC	TRBV7-9	TRBJ2-1	NA	NA